The present TCR beta chain was sequenced within a study of T cells in localized non-small cell lung cancer. Study-wide results and caveats: As only one tumor region underwent sequencing, heterogeneity remains possible. Longer survival (overall) was linked to higher T cell density in blood. Adjacent lung held a median roughly 60 of the top 100 tumor clones.

Sequencing was performed with immunoSEQ multiplex PCR; in TCRdb, only in-frame clones are kept and a portion is missing. The table has 40,000 to 65,000 clones, roughly 86% seen once. This CDR3 has 15 residues. Germline V gene data show CDR1 as SGHKS and CDR2 as YYEKEE (reference sequence). Deletions cut 4 bases from V and 1 base from J, with 14 bases between. Regarding this clone: Its specificity is unknown.

The receptor's source is a female donor with stage II lung adenocarcinoma. Sequenced here: PBMCs, sampled before any cancer treatment. The chain is built from TRBV5-5 and TRBJ1-1, with D uncertain. CDR3 loop: CASSTSGRENTEAFF. The CDR3 region has the DNA TGTGCCAGCAGCACTTCCGGACGGGAGAACACTGAAGCTTTCTTT.